One and the same sample provided the 30 T cell receptor beta chains below, sequenced in a study of cytomegalovirus exposure and HLA in healthy donors. The PCR employed 60 Vbeta primers together with 13 Jbeta primers. TCRdb keeps only in-frame clones here, not all; method: immunoSEQ multiplex PCR. The data hold some 170,000 clones, with about 9.4% observed a single time. Sequenced sample: PBMCs. The source of these receptors is a woman in her 30s in good health and CMV-seropositive.

The V call is TRBV5-6, the J call TRBJ2-1, with 7 bases lining up with TRBD2. J was trimmed by 8 bases and V by 2 bases; bases with no gene match: 13. The CDR3 has 16 amino acids. The germline V gene encodes CDR1 SGHDT and CDR2 YYEEEE. This CDR3 reads CASSFVRDYLGDEQFF. CDR3 nucleotide sequence: TGTGCCAGCAGCTTTGTCCGGGACTACTTGGGCGATGAGCAGTTCTTC.

This sequence joins TRBV5-1 and TRBJ2-4; D is undetermined. Between the trimmed V and J ends, which lost 1 base and 0 bases, there was a span of 8 bases. The CDR3 extends over 15 amino acids. Looked up from germline, CDR1 is SGHRS and CDR2 is YFSETQ. The CDR3 loop reads CASSLIPKAKNIQYF. DNA for the CDR3: TGCGCCAGCAGCTTGATCCCCAAAGCCAAAAACATTCAGTACTTC.

This clone was counted only a few times. The chain joins TRBV19 to TRBJ2-3; 7 nucleotides agree with TRBD1. V gave up 3 bases and J gave up 3 bases; unmatched junction bases: 6. Per the germline V gene, CDR1 is LNHDA and CDR2 is SQIVND (reference sequence). The CDR3 totals 15 residues. CDR3 in amino acids: CASSMDRPLTDTQYF. In DNA form, the CDR3 reads TGTGCCAGTAGTATGGACAGGCCATTAACAGATACGCAGTATTTT. Based on the CDR3 plus reference TRBV19 and TRBJ2-3, the full variable domain is DGGITQSPKYLFRKEGQNVTLSCEQNLNHDAMYWYRQDPGQGLRLIYYSQIVNDFQKGDIAEGYSVSREKKESFPLTVTSAQKNPTAFYLCASSMDRPLTDTQYFGPGTRLTVL.

This clone has a handful of counts. The rearrangement links TRBV6-6 to TRBJ2-7, with D possibly being TRBD2 (6 bases). The CDR3 has 16 amino acids. Germline loops: CDR1 MNHNY, CDR2 SVGAGI (reference sequence). Trimming left V 3 bases short and J 8 bases short, with 23 bases between. CDR3 in amino acids: CASSYTGVGSGRKQYF. The CDR3 bases are TGTGCCAGCAGTTATACGGGGGTGGGATCGGGCAGGAAGCAGTACTTC.

This clone was counted a few times. V gene TRBV9 combines with J gene TRBJ2-1; D unclear. The germline V and J ends were trimmed by 3 bases and 6 bases, with 10 bases remaining between them. CDR1 is SGDLS and CDR2 is YYNGEE in the germline V gene. This CDR3 region has 13 residues. The CDR3 DNA reads as TGTGCCAGCAGCGGTTTCGTGAGCAATGAGCAGTTCTTC. It encodes CASSGFVSNEQFF.

This chain connects TRBV7-9 to TRBJ1-4; D may be TRBD1 (6 bases). Looked up from germline, CDR1 is SEHNR and CDR2 is FQNEAQ (reference sequence). Trimming left V 5 bases short and J 9 bases short, with 16 bases between. This CDR3 has 14 residues. CDR3 sequence reads: CASSRGGAWKKLFF. The CDR3 DNA is TGTGCCAGCAGCCGAGGGGGGGCCTGGAAAAAACTGTTTTTT.

This clone has just a few counts. This chain connects TRBV6-6 to TRBJ1-4, with TRBD1 identical over 7 bases. V was clipped by 5 bases and J by 3 bases; unmatched bases: 3. The CDR3 runs to 14 residues. CDR1 and CDR2 (germline): MNHNY, SVGAGI (reference sequence). The chain's CDR3 is CASSHGTANEKLFF. In DNA, the CDR3 is TGTGCCAGCAGTCACGGGACAGCTAATGAAAAACTGTTTTTT.

This clone was observed a few times. The V and J genes are TRBV5-1 and TRBJ1-1; TRBD1 agrees at 9 bases. The J segment lost 4 bases and the V segment lost 5 bases, leaving 9 bases of the junction unmatched. From germline, CDR1 is SGHRS and CDR2 YFSETQ. The CDR3 has 15 amino acids. The CDR3 DNA reads as TGCGCCAGCAGACTAGAGACAGGGGGGCCCACTGAAGCTTTCTTT. Translated, it gives CASRLETGGPTEAFF.

The J gene is TRBJ2-7, the V gene TRBV6-1; the D gene is possibly TRBD1 (6 bases). CDR3 size: 14 residues. V was shortened by 5 bases and J by 0 bases, with 11 bases between the two germline ends. The germline V gene encodes CDR1 MNHNS and CDR2 SASEGT. CDR3 DNA sequence: TGTGCCAGCAGTCTCCGGGACACCTCCTACGAGCAGTACTTC. Encoded protein: CASSLRDTSYEQYF.

The chain links TRBV2 to TRBJ2-2; the D is unclear. The germline V gene encodes CDR1 SNHLY and CDR2 FYNNEI. Deletions cut 7 bases from V and 7 bases from J, with 7 bases between. The CDR3 loop spans 11 amino acids. The CDR3 nucleotides read TGTGCCAGCATGGAGATCGGGGAGCTGTTTTTT. Residues: CASMEIGELFF.

This rearrangement joins TRBV7-3 to TRBJ2-1, with TRBD2 identical over 7 bases. There are 15 residues in the CDR3. Per germline, CDR1 SGHTA and CDR2 FQGTGA. The V and J ends lost 4 bases and 7 bases, in that order; junction bases with no gene match: 10. CDR3 amino acids: CASSSGASGRNEQFF. CDR3 DNA: TGTGCCAGCAGCTCCGGGGCTAGCGGAAGGAATGAGCAGTTCTTC.

V usage is TRBV2 and J usage is TRBJ2-1; a possible D gene is TRBD2 (5 bases). Looked up from germline, CDR1 is SNHLY and CDR2 is FYNNEI. This CDR3 spans 15 amino acids. The V gene lost 8 bases and the J gene lost 0 bases, with 14 bases spanning the gap. The CDR3, as DNA: TGTGCCAGCGACGAGCGGCCGAGCTCCTACAATGAGCAGTTCTTC. Amino acid sequence: CASDERPSSYNEQFF.

There are a few counts of this clone. The chain links TRBV5-1 to TRBJ2-5; 7 nucleotides agree with TRBD1. V trimming: 7 bases; J trimming: 2 bases; junction bases outside the gene matches: 11. The CDR3 consists of 15 residues. Germline V lookup: CDR1 SGHRS, CDR2 YFSETQ. The CDR3 region is CASRERGLGQETQYF. DNA of the CDR3: TGCGCCAGCCGAGAAAGGGGGCTGGGGCAAGAGACCCAGTACTTC.

The chain recombines TRBV9 with TRBJ1-4; perhaps TRBD1 as D (6 bases). The length of the CDR3 is 14 residues. Germline CDR1 and CDR2: SGDLS and YYNGEE. V was cut by 4 bases and J by 12 bases, with 19 bases left in between. The DNA for the CDR3 is TGTGCCAGCAGCCCAACAGGGACGGTCGGGGAACTGTTTTTT. It encodes CASSPTGTVGELFF. The variable domain in full, completed from reference TRBV9 and TRBJ1-4, reads DSGVTQTPKHLITATGQRVTLRCSPRSGDLSVYWYQQSLDQGLQFLIQYYNGEERAKGNILERFSAQQFPDLHSELNLSSLELGDSALYFCASSPTGTVGELFFGSGTQLSVL.

There are a few counts of this clone. The J gene is TRBJ1-4, the V gene TRBV6-5; D might be TRBD1 (6 bases). V was cut by 0 bases and J by 8 bases, with 10 bases left in between. Germline assignment: CDR1 MNHEY and CDR2 SVGAGI. The CDR3 contains 14 residues. CDR3 bases: TGTGCCAGCAGTTACTCCCCAGGGGAAGAAAAACTGTTTTTT. Protein: CASSYSPGEEKLFF.

The chain links TRBV6-5 to TRBJ2-7, with a possible D match to TRBD2 (6 bases). CDR1 MNHEY and CDR2 SVGAGI come from the germline V gene. V dropped 6 bases and J dropped 2 bases, with 17 bases sitting between them. The CDR3 contains 15 residues. The DNA for the CDR3 is TGTGCCAGCAGGGGATTTAGCGGAGCCCCCTACGAGCAGTACTTC. This codes for CASRGFSGAPYEQYF.

This clone has only a few counts. The chain carries TRBV5-1 and TRBJ2-5; 8 bases agree with TRBD2. The J call may be faulty, since TRBJ2-7 better matches the DNA end. The germline V gene encodes CDR1 SGHRS and CDR2 YFSETQ. This CDR3 contains 16 residues. The CDR3: CASSLEAAGVESEQYF. Here the CDR3 DNA reads TGCGCCAGCAGCTTGGAGGCAGCGGGAGTGGAAAGCGAGCAGTACTTC.

This clone occurred a few times. The genes are TRBV5-1 and TRBJ1-3; D unresolved. The CDR3 length is 15 residues. Trimming stripped 4 bases from V and 0 bases from J, with 11 bases between. Germline V CDR1 and CDR2: SGHRS, YFSETQ. CDR3 residues: CASSPRPGSGNTIYF. For the CDR3, the DNA is TGCGCCAGCAGCCCCCGACCGGGCTCTGGAAACACCATATATTTT.

The V and J genes are TRBV7-9 and TRBJ2-1; possible D gene TRBD2, 7 bases. With 5 bases removed from V and 6 bases from J, the gap between germline ends came to 17 bases. The CDR3 loop spans 15 amino acids. The germline V gene has CDR1 SEHNR and CDR2 FQNEAQ (reference sequence). CDR3 region: CASSPEGGSRNEQFF. The CDR3 DNA reads TGTGCCAGCAGCCCCGAGGGGGGGTCGCGCAATGAGCAGTTCTTC.

This clone showed up just a few times. Different DNA sequences within this sample yield the same CDR3. This chain connects TRBV9 to TRBJ2-3; D not certain. This CDR3 spans 12 amino acids. Deletions cut 0 bases from V and 5 bases from J, with 4 bases between. Germline V CDR1 and CDR2: SGDLS, YYNGEE. CDR3 region: CASSVALDTQYF. The DNA for the CDR3 is TGTGCCAGCAGCGTAGCTCTAGATACGCAGTATTTT.

V is TRBV5-4 and J is TRBJ2-1; D remains ambiguous. This CDR3 contains 13 residues. CDR1 and CDR2 (germline): SGHNT, YYREEE (reference sequence). The germline V and J ends were trimmed by 0 bases and 10 bases, with 11 bases remaining between them. The CDR3 spells CASSLGTENEQFF. In DNA form, the CDR3 reads TGTGCCAGCAGCTTGGGCACAGAAAACGAGCAGTTCTTC.

This clone occurred a few times. The CDR3 here is CASRGTGKGYEQYF. As DNA, the CDR3 is TGTGCCAGCAGGGGGACAGGGAAAGGTTACGAGCAGTACTTC. This chain links TRBV6-5 with TRBJ2-7, with 9 nucleotides matching TRBD1. This CDR3 has 14 residues. Germline V gene data show CDR1 as MNHEY and CDR2 as SVGAGI. V lost 6 bases, J lost 4 bases, and 7 bases stayed unmatched.

This clone has just a few counts. V is TRBV27 and J is TRBJ1-6; 7 bases are shared with TRBD1. The CDR3 totals 13 residues. Per the germline V gene, CDR1 is MNHEY and CDR2 is SMNVEV (reference sequence). With V trimmed by 5 bases and J by 11 bases, 6 bases remained unmatched. As DNA, the CDR3 is TGTGCCAGCAGTCTTAACAGGGGTCCACCCCTCCACTTT. It specifies CASSLNRGPPLHF.

V usage is TRBV11-3 and J usage is TRBJ2-1; 14 bases match TRBD2. J gave up 4 bases and V 1 base, and 3 bases lay outside the gene matches. The CDR3 length is 17 residues. The germline CDR1 and CDR2 sequences are SGHNT and YENEEA. CDR3 sequence reads: CASSLAGTSGRYNEQFF. The CDR3 nucleotides are TGTGCCAGCAGCTTAGCCGGGACTAGCGGGAGATACAATGAGCAGTTCTTC.

This clone was observed a handful of times. The chain employs TRBV10-3 and TRBJ1-2; D gene unclear. The CDR3 loop spans 13 amino acids. Trimming removed 4 bases from V and 5 bases from J, with 11 bases in between. CDR1 and CDR2 from the germline V gene are ENHRY and SYGVKD. The CDR3 reads CAISVEGDYGYTF. DNA of the CDR3: TGTGCCATCAGTGTTGAGGGTGATTATGGCTACACCTTC.

CDR3: CASSLAAGPEEQYF. Here the CDR3 DNA reads TGTGCCAGCAGCTTGGCCGCGGGACCTGAAGAGCAGTACTTC. The chain has TRBV5-5 and TRBJ2-7, with a tentative D call TRBD2 (6 bases). Germline lookup yields CDR1 SGHKS and CDR2 YYEKEE (reference sequence). CDR3 length: 14 amino acids. V was pared by 0 bases and J by 7 bases, with 14 bases between.

V usage is TRBV18 and J usage is TRBJ2-5; perhaps TRBD2 as D (5 bases). Per germline, CDR1 KGHSH and CDR2 LQKENI. V was shortened by 4 bases and J by 4 bases, with 13 bases between the two germline ends. The CDR3 is 14 residues long. The CDR3 DNA reads as TGTGCCAGCTCACAGGCCCCGGGGAGAGAGACCCAGTACTTC. Protein: CASSQAPGRETQYF.

The CDR3 region is CATSRGAGSYNEQFF. CDR3 nucleotide sequence: TGTGCCACCAGCAGAGGAGCGGGATCTTACAATGAGCAGTTCTTC. The gene calls are TRBV15 and TRBJ2-1; 7 bases match TRBD2. The germline CDR1 and CDR2 sequences are LNHNV and YYDKDF (reference sequence). The CDR3 has 15 amino acids. V was pared by 1 base and J by 4 bases, with 4 bases of the junction left unmatched. Full variable domain (outside the CDR3, taken from reference TRBV15 and TRBJ2-1): DAMVIQNPRYQVTQFGKPVTLSCSQTLNHNVMYWYQQKSSQAPKLLFHYYDKDFNNEADTPDNFQSRRPNTSFCFLDIRSPGLGDTAMYLCATSRGAGSYNEQFFGPGTRLTVL.

Only a few counts were recorded for this clone. The CDR3 protein is CAREREGSNEQFF. The CDR3 nucleotides are TGTGCCCGCGAGCGGGAGGGATCCAATGAGCAGTTCTTC. V is TRBV30 and J is TRBJ2-1, with TRBD2 matching 10 bases. The CDR3 is 13 residues long. Trimming cost V 8 bases and J 6 bases; bases outside gene matches: 7. Per the germline V gene, CDR1 is GTSNPN and CDR2 is SVGIG (reference sequence).

There are a few counts of this clone. The chain's CDR3 is CASSQEGTSGRAGGEDTQYF. The CDR3 region has the DNA TGCGCCAGCAGCCAAGAGGGAACTAGCGGGAGGGCCGGGGGTGAAGATACGCAGTATTTT. The rearrangement uses TRBV4-1 and TRBJ2-3; 13 nucleotides align to TRBD2. Losses at the gene ends were 0 bases for V and 5 bases for J; bases not matched to a gene: 14. The CDR3 is 20 residues long. Germline V gives CDR1 MGHRA, CDR2 YSYEKL.